This entry features one TCR beta chain sequence. Here immunoSEQ multiplex PCR was the method, and the copy in TCRdb shows in-frame clones only, minus some. The table lists approximately 110,000 clones, about three quarters of them singletons. Germline values: CDR1 MGHRA, CDR2 YSYEKL. Trimming stripped 4 bases from V and 4 bases from J, with 17 bases between. The CDR3 has 16 amino acids. This sample was included in a study of blood T cell repertoires in COVID-19. The V call is TRBV4-1, the J call TRBJ1-3, with D unresolved. The specimen sequenced was peripheral blood. This receptor was identified in a woman aged 70 to 79 with acute or convalescent COVID-19. The CDR3 bases are TGCGCCAGCAGCCTTGAATTCCGATCGGGAGGAAACACCATATATTTT. Its protein product is CASSLEFRSGGNTIYF.